What follows are 16 T cell receptor beta chains derived from one specimen sequenced in a study of Ad26.COV2.S vaccination and SARS-CoV-2 variants. Noted treatment: around 19 received Ad26.COV2.S at low or high dose, single or two shots; 5 received placebo; per-sample allocation not given. Material that was analyzed had been drawn on day 63 after the first vaccine or placebo injection. TCRdb keeps only in-frame clones here, not all; method: immunoSEQ multiplex PCR. Found here are roughly 350,000 clones, 88% of them singletons; the top ten hold approximately 5.9%. The starting material was peripheral blood, obtained in a trial of Ad26.COV2.S vaccine versus placebo. Receptor source: a person between 18 and 65 years old who received the Ad26.COV2.S COVID-19 vaccine or a placebo.

The chain recombines TRBV10-1 with TRBJ1-5; 7 bases match TRBD1. Germline CDR1 is WNHNN and CDR2 is SYGVQD (reference sequence). The CDR3 runs to 16 residues. V trimming: 9 bases; J trimming: 0 bases; junction bases outside the gene matches: 11. The DNA for the CDR3 is TGCGCCAGAAACAGGGGCCGGGTGTATAGCAATCAGCCCCAGCATTTT. This translates into CARNRGRVYSNQPQHF.

DNA for the CDR3: TGCGCCAGCAGCCAAGATCAGGGGTCCTACGAGCAGTACTTC. Its protein product is CASSQDQGSYEQYF. The chain recombines TRBV4-3 with TRBJ2-7; D perhaps matches TRBD1 (6 bases). CDR3 length: 14 amino acids. The germline V and J ends were trimmed by 0 bases and 1 base, with 7 bases remaining between them. From germline, CDR1 is LGHNA and CDR2 YSLEER.

This clone was observed a handful of times. Other DNA sequences in this sample translate to the same CDR3. This sequence joins TRBV28 and TRBJ2-7; D is uncertain. Germline V gives CDR1 MDHEN, CDR2 SYDVKM. Deletions cut 3 bases from V and 1 base from J, with 1 base between. The CDR3 has 11 amino acids. The chain's CDR3 is CASSFSYEQYF. CDR3 nucleotides: TGTGCCAGCAGTTTTTCCTACGAGCAGTACTTC. Filled out from reference TRBV28 and TRBJ2-7, the complete variable domain reads DVKVTQSSRYLVKRTGEKVFLECVQDMDHENMFWYRQDPGLGLRLIYFSYDVKMKEKGDIPEGYSVSREKKERFSLILESASTNQTSMYLCASSFSYEQYFGPGTRLTVT.

For this clone: With a much larger clone just one base away, this may be a read error. The chain employs TRBV21-1 and TRBJ2-7. TRBV21-1 is listed as a pseudogene. This CDR3 has 9 amino acids. The DNA of the CDR3 is TGTGCCAGCAATGGAGAGCAGTACTTC. Translating gives CASNGEQYF.

V usage is TRBV28 and J usage is TRBJ2-7; maybe TRBD1 (5 bases). CDR1 MDHEN and CDR2 SYDVKM come from the germline V gene. V lost 6 bases and J lost 2, with 20 bases in between. The CDR3 contains 16 residues. CDR3 sequence reads: CASSSPVDSVAYEQYF. CDR3 DNA sequence: TGTGCCAGCAGCTCCCCCGTCGACAGTGTAGCCTACGAGCAGTACTTC.

The chain has TRBV4-2 and TRBJ1-2; 8 bases map to TRBD1. The trim removed 5 bases at V and 8 bases at J, leaving 19 bases unmatched. The germline CDR1 and CDR2 sequences are LGHNA and YNFKEQ. The CDR3 length is 17 residues. The DNA of the CDR3 is TGTGCCAGCAGCGCCTACCCACCGGGACAGGTTATGGGGGGCTACACCTTC. Its protein is CASSAYPPGQVMGGYTF.

The chain joins TRBV29-1 to TRBJ2-3, with 13 bases lining up with TRBD2. The V segment lost 6 bases and the J segment 2 bases; nucleotides outside the gene matches: 14. The CDR3 has 18 amino acids. Germline CDR1 reads SQVTM; CDR2 reads ANQGSEA. As DNA, the CDR3 is TGCAGCGTCAAGGGACTAGCGGGACCGAACCAACTCACAGATACGCAGTATTTT. Its protein is CSVKGLAGPNQLTDTQYF.

This chain connects TRBV3-1 (or the pseudogene TRBV3-2) to TRBJ1-4; D gene uncertain. Per germline, CDR1 LGHDT and CDR2 YNNKEL (reference sequence). The CDR3 extends over 13 amino acids. The V end was cut by 5 bases, the J end by 8 bases, with 12 bases between. CDR3 nucleotide sequence: TGTGCCAGCAGCGTCACCTATGGGGAAAAACTGTTTTTT. Translated, it gives CASSVTYGEKLFF.

The V gene is TRBV11-2, the J gene TRBJ2-1, with D possibly matching TRBD2 (5 bases). Germline CDR1 and CDR2: SGHAT and FQNNGV. The V gene lost 5 bases and the J gene lost 1 base, with 18 bases spanning the gap. The CDR3 spans 17 residues. CDR3 loop: CASSDALVSGSYNEQFF. CDR3 nucleotide sequence: TGTGCCAGCAGCGACGCACTAGTGTCTGGATCCTACAATGAGCAGTTCTTC. The complete variable domain, with remaining parts taken from reference TRBV11-2 and TRBJ2-1, reads EAGVAQSPRYKIIEKRQSVAFWCNPISGHATLYWYQQILGQGPKLLIQFQNNGVVDDSQLPKDRFSAERLKGVDSTLKIQPAKLEDSAVYLCASSDALVSGSYNEQFFGPGTRLTVL.

This clone was seen a few times. This chain uses TRBV5-1 with TRBJ2-7; unclear D gene. The V end was cut by 1 base, the J end by 0 bases, with 8 bases between. The CDR3 extends over 14 amino acids. Germline V CDR1 and CDR2: SGHRS, YFSETQ. CDR3 sequence: CASSLTELSYEQYF. DNA of the CDR3: TGCGCCAGCAGCTTGACAGAGCTCTCCTACGAGCAGTACTTC.

The CDR3 spells CASSQEVGRANTGELFF. DNA for the CDR3: TGCGCCAGCAGCCAAGAGGTTGGACGAGCGAACACCGGGGAGCTGTTTTTT. The chain carries TRBV4-1 and TRBJ2-2; D gene unclear. CDR1 MGHRA and CDR2 YSYEKL come from the germline V gene. This CDR3 spans 17 amino acids. V lost 0 bases to trimming and J lost 0 bases, with 11 bases between them.

The genes are TRBV4-1 and TRBJ2-1, with 8 bases aligning to TRBD1. V lost 0 bases, J lost 5 bases, and 6 bases stayed unmatched. The CDR3 totals 16 residues. The germline V gene has CDR1 MGHRA and CDR2 YSYEKL. Here the CDR3 DNA reads TGCGCCAGCAGCCAAGAACAGGGGGTCCCGAACAATGAGCAGTTCTTC. Translated: CASSQEQGVPNNEQFF.

A few counts support this clone. This chain joins TRBV19 and TRBJ2-1, with a weak D call TRBD2 (6 bases). V was clipped by 9 bases and J by 4 bases, with 16 bases between them. Germline V lookup: CDR1 LNHDA, CDR2 SQIVND (reference sequence). The CDR3 sequence is 14 residues long. CDR3 sequence: CASTTGTGYNEQFF. The DNA of the CDR3 is TGTGCCAGCACAACCGGGACTGGATACAATGAGCAGTTCTTC.

This sequence joins TRBV7-9 and TRBJ2-1; D uncertain. This CDR3 has 15 residues. V lost 4 bases, J lost 10 bases, and 20 bases lay in between. CDR1 SEHNR and CDR2 FQNEAQ come from the germline V gene (reference sequence). CDR3 in DNA: TGTGCCAGCAGCTCCTTCCGGCAGGCACTTTGGGAGCAGTTCTTC. Its protein product is CASSSFRQALWEQFF.

In its sample, this clone was seen once. The V and J genes are TRBV6-2 or TRBV6-3 and TRBJ2-7; 7 bases fit TRBD2. Germline lookup yields CDR1 MNHEY and CDR2 SVGEGT. The J segment lost 6 bases and the V segment lost 4 bases, leaving 9 bases of the junction unmatched. The CDR3 totals 14 residues. CDR3 sequence reads: CASSSGGSLVEQYF. CDR3 nucleotide sequence: TGTGCCAGCAGTTCGGGCGGGAGTTTAGTCGAGCAGTACTTC.

The chain carries TRBV18 and TRBJ2-5; TRBD1 matches at 9 bases. V dropped 4 bases and J dropped 2; count of bases not matched to a gene: 8. The CDR3 is 16 residues long. CDR1 and CDR2 from the germline V gene are KGHSH and LQKENI. The CDR3 sequence is CASSQSYRGPQETQYF. The CDR3 DNA reads TGTGCCAGCTCACAATCTTACAGGGGGCCTCAAGAGACCCAGTACTTC. The full variable domain, in which reference TRBV18 and TRBJ2-5 provide the parts outside the CDR3, is NAGVMQNPRHLVRRRGQEARLRCSPMKGHSHVYWYRQLPEEGLKFMVYLQKENIIDESGMPKERFSAEFPKEGPSILRIQQVVRGDSAAYFCASSQSYRGPQETQYFGPGTRLLVL.